This T cell receptor (beta chain) was obtained from a study of control samples from healthy donors and cancer patients. Clones were sequenced by immunoSEQ multiplex PCR, and TCRdb holds only the in-frame ones, with some missing. The sample includes 90,000 to 100,000 clones, 79% of them seen just once. Looked up from germline, CDR1 is SGHRS and CDR2 is YFSETQ. CDR3 size: 16 residues. With 4 bases clipped from V and 0 bases from J, the junction kept 6 bases outside the gene matches. Sequencing input: blood. The clonotype was recovered from a woman in her 30s in good health. J is TRBJ2-2 and V is TRBV5-1; 7 bases are shared with TRBD1. The CDR3 loop is CASSHKTGSNTGELFF. CDR3 nucleotide sequence: TGCGCCAGCAGCCATAAGACAGGGTCGAACACCGGGGAGCTGTTTTTT.